This T cell receptor (beta chain) derives from a study of human T cells and chemical hapten exposure. Overall study: Each patch test put 0.01% DPC on the upper back, and results were read at 6 days.

What the library attached to individual cDNA molecules were unique molecular identifiers. How the authors handled the data: A per-sample median of roughly 97,000 TCRs was observed, with a range of about 23,224 to 750,000. Each CDR3 protein gets one entry after TCRdb re-called the RACE reads with MiXCR. The V and J calls and clone size are TCRdb's, not the authors'. The top ten hold about 1.7% of the sample, which has 180,000 or so distinct CDR3 sequences, more than 14% seen once. Time point specified: patch test 1, 2 weeks after DPC sensitization. Treatment in this sample: therapeutic diphenylcyclopropenone sensitization with weekly scalp DPC. Total RNA was extracted from unfractionated whole blood. The clonotype was recovered from a woman aged 25 to 39 with alopecia areata. Some clones in this sample may be carry-over from other donors' samples. Sequences were derived from whole blood, sampled in connection with sensitization to the hapten diphenylcyclopropenone (DPC).

The CDR3 DNA reads TGTGCCACCAGTGATTCCCTGGACTCCCGAGGAGACTATGGCTACACCTTC. Amino acids: CATSDSLDSRGDYGYTF. The genes are TRBV24-1 and TRBJ1-2, with D unclear. CDR1 and CDR2 (germline): KGHDR, SFDVKD. The CDR3 totals 17 residues. V was shortened by 2 bases and J by 3 bases, with 18 bases between the two germline ends.